Listed here are 22 T cell receptor beta chains from one sample, sequenced in a study of shared clonotypes between healthy human individuals. Profiling relied on immunoSEQ multiplex PCR, and the TCRdb table lists in-frame clones only, not all of them. This table has about 1.1 million clones, 75% to 85% appearing once. The sequencing input was memory CD4+ T cells from PBMCs. The subset denotes: CD45RA-negative fraction. The source is a young man in good health. Some clones in this sample may be carry-over from other donors' samples.

The rearrangement uses TRBV5-1 and TRBJ2-7; 14 nucleotides match TRBD2. The CDR3 spans 15 residues. J lost 5 bases, V lost 3 bases, and 4 bases had no gene match. Germline loops: CDR1 SGHRS, CDR2 YFSETQ. The CDR3 here is CASSSGTSGSNEQYF. CDR3 nucleotide sequence: TGCGCCAGCAGCTCCGGGACTAGCGGGAGTAACGAGCAGTACTTC.

This chain connects TRBV6-5 to TRBJ1-1; weak D call: TRBD1 (6 bases). The CDR3 covers 16 residues. In germline, CDR1 is MNHEY, CDR2 SVGAGI. Trimming stripped 3 bases from V and 5 bases from J, with 19 bases between. The CDR3 protein is CASSYGGRVGSTEAFF. In nucleotides, the CDR3 is TGTGCCAGCAGTTATGGGGGCAGGGTAGGATCGACTGAAGCTTTCTTT.

This clone was detected once. V is TRBV30 and J is TRBJ2-2; a possible D gene is TRBD1 (6 bases). Per the germline V gene, CDR1 is GTSNPN and CDR2 is SVGIG (reference sequence). The CDR3 is 12 amino acids. V lost 4 bases, J lost 3 bases, and 6 bases lay in between. CDR3 DNA: TGTGCCTGGAAGGGGGACACCGGGGAGCTGTTTTTT. It yields the protein CAWKGDTGELFF.

The J gene is TRBJ2-1, the V gene TRBV7-3; 14 bases align to TRBD2. The germline V gene has CDR1 SGHTA and CDR2 FQGTGA. CDR3 size: 16 residues. V trimming: 5 bases; J trimming: 5 bases; junction bases outside the gene matches: 5. CDR3 protein: CASSQTSGRAHNEQFF. The CDR3 DNA sequence: TGTGCCAGCAGCCAGACTAGCGGGAGGGCTCACAATGAGCAGTTCTTC.

This clone was seen a few times. The CDR3 reads CASSRQAGDGETQYF. The CDR3 nucleotides are TGTGCCAGCTCACGTCAAGCGGGAGACGGGGAGACCCAGTACTTC. This chain joins TRBV18 and TRBJ2-5; 8 bases are a match to TRBD2. Germline loops: CDR1 KGHSH, CDR2 LQKENI. The CDR3 is 15 residues long. The V segment lost 4 bases and the J segment 5 bases; nucleotides outside the gene matches: 9.

CDR3 nucleotide sequence: TGTGCCACTACGTGGGGGACAGGGGACTATGGCTACACCTTC. Its translation is CATTWGTGDYGYTF. The rearrangement uses TRBV6-1 and TRBJ1-2, with 10 bases identical to TRBD1. The CDR3 length is 14 residues. The germline CDR1 and CDR2 sequences are MNHNS and SASEGT. The V and J ends lost 10 bases and 3 bases, in that order; junction bases with no gene match: 8.

The chain links TRBV28 to TRBJ1-2; 10 positions match TRBD1. The trim removed 5 bases at V and 1 base at J, leaving 10 bases unmatched. Germline assignment: CDR1 MDHEN and CDR2 SYDVKM. The length of the CDR3 is 17 residues. This CDR3 is CASSNDRGRLGNYGYTF. The CDR3 nucleotides read TGTGCCAGCAGTAACGACAGGGGGCGCCTCGGTAACTATGGCTACACCTTC.

This clone was counted ten times or more. The rearrangement joins TRBV2 to TRBJ1-3; D possibly corresponds to TRBD1 (5 bases). Germline CDR1 is SNHLY and CDR2 is FYNNEI. V shed 4 bases and J shed 4 bases, with 14 bases lying between them. CDR3 length: 15 amino acids. CDR3 coding DNA: TGTGCCAGCAGTGCCCGTGGAGGGGCCGGAAACACCATATATTTT. Translation gives CASSARGGAGNTIYF.

The chain couples TRBV28 to TRBJ2-7, with TRBD2 matching over 11 bases. The CDR3 sequence is 14 residues long. The germline CDR1 and CDR2 sequences are MDHEN and SYDVKM. After removal of 6 bases from V and 2 bases from J, the junction contained 3 bases not matched to a gene. The CDR3 is CASRGTSGPYEQYF. Here the CDR3 DNA reads TGTGCCAGCAGGGGGACTAGCGGACCCTACGAGCAGTACTTC.

The rearrangement joins TRBV7-9 to TRBJ1-1; D remains ambiguous. From germline, CDR1 is SEHNR and CDR2 FQNEAQ (reference sequence). The CDR3 loop spans 16 amino acids. V was trimmed by 5 bases and J by 5 bases, leaving 21 bases between them. The CDR3 region is CASSPPSKGRSTEAFF. CDR3 bases: TGTGCCAGCAGCCCTCCTTCCAAGGGAAGATCAACTGAAGCTTTCTTT.

This clone came up a few times. The chain combines TRBV14 with TRBJ2-3; unclear D gene. The V and J ends lost 1 base and 9 bases respectively, with 14 bases between them. The CDR3 spans 14 residues. Germline loops: CDR1 SGHDN, CDR2 FVKESK. The CDR3 loop is CASSQASDYGTQYF. CDR3 nucleotide sequence: TGTGCCAGCAGCCAAGCGTCCGATTACGGCACGCAGTATTTT.

A note on this clone: A much larger clone sits a single nucleotide away, making a read error possible. This specimen includes other DNA sequences encoding the same CDR3. This rearrangement joins TRBV6-1 to TRBJ1-1; D uncertain. The CDR3 is 13 residues long. The V gene's germline CDR1 is MNHNS and CDR2 SASEGT. DNA for the CDR3: TGTGCCAGCAGGGAACGGTACAACACTGAAGCCTTCTTT. Encoded protein: CASRERYNTEAFF.

The rearrangement joins TRBV28 to TRBJ1-5; D not resolved. The V end was cut by 6 bases, the J end by 5 bases, with 17 bases between. The germline CDR1 and CDR2 sequences are MDHEN and SYDVKM. The CDR3 consists of 15 residues. The CDR3 loop reads CASSPLAQTHQPQHF. As DNA, the CDR3 is TGTGCCAGCAGCCCCTTGGCACAGACCCATCAGCCCCAGCATTTT.

In nucleotides, the CDR3 is TGTGCCAGCATCCCGGACAGGGGTAACTACGAGCAGTACTTC. Encoded protein: CASIPDRGNYEQYF. V and J are TRBV11-2 and TRBJ2-7, with 9 positions matching TRBD1. CDR3 size: 14 residues. The J segment lost 3 bases and the V segment lost 7 bases, leaving 7 bases of the junction unmatched. Germline V gene lookup returns CDR1 SGHAT and CDR2 FQNNGV.

The rearrangement uses TRBV4-3 and TRBJ1-1, with 8 bases matching TRBD1. The V and J ends lost 5 bases and 11 bases, in that order; junction bases with no gene match: 13. This CDR3 region has 14 residues. The germline gives CDR1 LGHNA, CDR2 YSLEER. CDR3 nucleotides: TGCGCCAGCAGCTTAGGGACAGGCGAGGGGTCGGCTTTCTTT. Encoded protein: CASSLGTGEGSAFF.

A word on this clone: Other nucleotide sequences in the sample specify the same CDR3. The chain links TRBV7-3 to TRBJ2-3; D perhaps matches TRBD1 (6 bases). Germline CDR1 is SGHTA and CDR2 is FQGTGA. V was cut by 3 bases and J by 3 bases, with 10 bases left in between. The CDR3 has 14 amino acids. The CDR3 nucleotides are TGTGCCAGCAGCTTGACAGGTGGGACAGATACGCAGTATTTT. Translating it yields CASSLTGGTDTQYF.

The chain uses TRBV30 and TRBJ1-3; D call uncertain. The CDR3 length is 13 residues. Trimming cost V 5 bases and J 1 base, with 9 bases left between them. Germline CDR1 is GTSNPN and CDR2 is SVGIG (reference sequence). CDR3 protein: CAWGLGSGNTIYF. In DNA, the CDR3 is TGTGCCTGGGGCCTGGGGTCTGGAAACACCATATATTTT.

This clone was recorded once. The chain uses TRBV11-3 and TRBJ2-1, with D unresolved. CDR3 size: 15 residues. From germline, CDR1 is SGHNT and CDR2 YENEEA. Trimming stripped 2 bases from V and 1 base from J, with 9 bases between. The CDR3 DNA follows: TGTGCCAGCAGCTTACAGGCAGGATCCTACAATGAGCAGTTCTTC. The encoded protein is CASSLQAGSYNEQFF. The variable domain in full, with the rest retrieved from reference TRBV11-3 and TRBJ2-1, is EAGVVQSPRYKIIEKKQPVAFWCNPISGHNTLYWYLQNLGQGPELLIRYENEEAVDDSQLPKDRFSAERLKGVDSTLKIQPAELGDSAVYLCASSLQAGSYNEQFFGPGTRLTVL.

The genes are TRBV5-1 and TRBJ2-1, with 9 bases aligning to TRBD2. Per germline, CDR1 SGHRS and CDR2 YFSETQ. The trim removed 0 bases at V and 8 bases at J, leaving 15 bases unmatched. CDR3 length: 18 residues. CDR3 protein: CASSLVGAVSGSIDEQFF. CDR3 in DNA: TGCGCCAGCAGCTTGGTGGGGGCTGTTAGCGGGAGTATCGATGAGCAGTTCTTC.

This clone came up once. This rearrangement joins TRBV29-1 to TRBJ2-7; 7 bases match TRBD1. Unmatched junction bases numbered 7, after V lost 5 bases and J lost 0 bases. Germline V gene lookup returns CDR1 SQVTM and CDR2 ANQGSEA. The CDR3 spans 14 residues. The CDR3: CSVPGTVNSYEQYF. The DNA of the CDR3 is TGCAGCGTTCCCGGGACAGTAAACTCCTACGAGCAGTACTTC.

Remarks on this clone: Other DNA sequences in this specimen translate into the identical CDR3. V is TRBV5-1 and J is TRBJ2-1; 7 positions agree with TRBD1. The CDR3 sequence is 15 residues long. Germline CDR1 and CDR2: SGHRS and YFSETQ. After removal of 0 bases from V and 4 bases from J, the junction contained 4 bases not matched to a gene. The CDR3 loop is CASSLGQGSYNEQFF. In nucleotides, the CDR3 is TGCGCCAGCAGCTTGGGACAGGGCTCTTACAATGAGCAGTTCTTC. Full variable domain (missing parts from reference TRBV5-1 and TRBJ2-1): KAGVTQTPRYLIKTRGQQVTLSCSPISGHRSVSWYQQTPGQGLQFLFEYFSETQRNKGNFPGRFSGRQFSNSRSEMNVSTLELGDSALYLCASSLGQGSYNEQFFGPGTRLTVL.

The V gene is TRBV5-4, the J gene TRBJ2-3; 7 bases line up with TRBD2. The CDR3 has 18 residues. CDR1 is SGHNT and CDR2 is YYREEE in the germline V gene (reference sequence). With 4 bases clipped from V and 1 base from J, the junction kept 15 bases outside the gene matches. The CDR3 region has the DNA TGTGCCAGCAGCCTCCGAGCGGGAATAAGCACCCGCACAGATACGCAGTATTTT. Its protein is CASSLRAGISTRTDTQYF.